Following are 25 T cell receptor beta chains from one sample sequenced in a study of early T cells in non-severe SARS-CoV-2 infection. Via MiXCR, TCRdb re-called the 5' RACE reads, giving one row per CDR3 protein. The table has more than 55,000 distinct CDR3 sequences, around 9.3% seen once. The source material was whole blood. These receptors originate from an adult who was a healthcare worker with PCR-confirmed SARS-CoV-2 infection or an uninfected control (not recorded which).

This clonotype was detected only a few times. This chain connects TRBV28 to TRBJ2-1, with 8 bases fitting TRBD1. V lost 5 bases, J lost 6 bases, and 15 bases stayed unmatched. The CDR3 is 17 amino acids. Looked up from germline, CDR1 is MDHEN and CDR2 is SYDVKM. The CDR3 region is CASSGGQGMRFGNEQFF. The CDR3 nucleotides are TGTGCCAGCAGTGGAGGACAGGGTATGAGGTTTGGCAATGAGCAGTTCTTC.

In its sample, this clonotype was seen many times. V usage is TRBV7-9 and J usage is TRBJ1-1, with TRBD1 matching 8 bases. With V trimmed by 5 bases and J by 10 bases, 6 bases remained unmatched. The CDR3 is 12 amino acids. Germline CDR1 and CDR2: SEHNR and FQNEAQ (reference sequence). CDR3 nucleotides: TGTGCCAGCAGCCCCGACAGGGGCGTAGCTTTCTTT. Residues: CASSPDRGVAFF. The whole variable domain, filled in from reference TRBV7-9 and TRBJ1-1, reads DTGVSQNPRHKITKRGQNVTFRCDPISEHNRLYWYRQTLGQGPEFLTYFQNEAQLEKSRLLSDRFSAERPKGSFSTLEIQRTEQGDSAMYLCASSPDRGVAFFGQGTRLTVV.

This clonotype was seen only a few times. The chain employs TRBV29-1 and TRBJ1-1; TRBD1 matches 12 bases. The CDR3 covers 13 residues. After removal of 7 bases from V and 1 base from J, the junction contained 1 base not matched to a gene. The germline V gene has CDR1 SQVTM and CDR2 ANQGSEA. The CDR3 DNA reads TGCAGCGGGGGACAGGGGGCGAACACTGAAGCTTTCTTT. It specifies CSGGQGANTEAFF.

There are many counts of this clonotype. The chain uses TRBV19 and TRBJ2-1, with no clear D. The CDR3 is 14 residues long. Germline V CDR1 and CDR2: LNHDA, SQIVND (reference sequence). V was clipped by 7 bases and J by 7 bases, with 17 bases between them. The DNA of the CDR3 is TGTGCCAGTACATTCGGAGAATCGTGGAATGAGCAGTTCTTC. Its protein product is CASTFGESWNEQFF.

Many counts were recorded for this clonotype. The chain combines TRBV5-1 with TRBJ2-1, with 10 bases lining up with TRBD2. V gave up 3 bases and J gave up 7 bases; unmatched junction bases: 7. CDR1 and CDR2 (germline): SGHRS, YFSETQ. The CDR3 has 15 residues. The CDR3 loop reads CASSSPSGSKNEQFF. The DNA for the CDR3 is TGCGCCAGCAGCTCCCCTAGCGGGAGTAAAAATGAGCAGTTCTTC.

This clonotype has at least ten counts. V is TRBV7-6 and J is TRBJ1-1; no clear D. The CDR3 has 15 amino acids. The V end was cut by 5 bases, the J end by 3 bases, with 16 bases between. Per germline, CDR1 SGHVS and CDR2 FNYEAQ. DNA for the CDR3: TGTGCCAGCAGCCACTCCCTTGGCGGGGACACTGAAGCTTTCTTT. Amino acids: CASSHSLGGDTEAFF. The complete variable domain, with remaining parts taken from reference TRBV7-6 and TRBJ1-1, reads GAGVSQSPRYKVTKRGQDVALRCDPISGHVSLYWYRQALGQGPEFLTYFNYEAQQDKSGLPNDRFSAERPEGSISTLTIQRTEQRDSAMYRCASSHSLGGDTEAFFGQGTRLTVV.

This clonotype was seen only a few times. The chain combines TRBV5-1 with TRBJ2-2; 11 nucleotides match TRBD2. Germline V CDR1 and CDR2: SGHRS, YFSETQ. This CDR3 has 16 amino acids. The V and J ends lost 2 bases and 1 base, in that order; junction bases with no gene match: 1. DNA of the CDR3: TGCGCCAGCAGCTTCACTAGCGGGGGGAACACCGGGGAGCTGTTTTTT. Translation gives CASSFTSGGNTGELFF.

This clonotype has ten or more counts. J is TRBJ2-7 and V is TRBV11-2; 8 bases match TRBD1. The CDR3 has 14 amino acids. V was pared by 1 base and J by 6 bases, with 5 bases of the junction left unmatched. Germline V CDR1 and CDR2: SGHAT, FQNNGV. This CDR3 reads CASSLADRAVEQYF. In DNA, the CDR3 is TGTGCCAGCAGCTTAGCGGACAGGGCAGTCGAGCAGTACTTC.

The chain carries TRBV12-3 or TRBV12-4 and TRBJ2-7; 13 bases map to TRBD2. CDR3 length equals 14 residues. The J segment lost 7 bases and the V segment lost 5 bases, leaving 5 bases of the junction unmatched. The CDR3 is CASSRTSGSWEQYF. The CDR3 nucleotides are TGTGCCAGCAGTCGGACTAGCGGGAGTTGGGAGCAGTACTTC.

V is TRBV6-2 or TRBV6-3 and J is TRBJ2-7; weak D call: TRBD2 (6 bases). V was shortened by 6 bases and J by 2 bases, with 14 bases between the two germline ends. CDR1 is MNHEY and CDR2 is SVGEGT in the germline V gene. This CDR3 comprises 14 residues. The CDR3 protein is CASSRGKNPYEQYF. The DNA for the CDR3 is TGTGCCAGCAGCCGGGGGAAGAACCCCTACGAGCAGTACTTC.

This clonotype was observed a few times. The chain carries TRBV6-6 and TRBJ2-7; D unresolved. The germline V gene has CDR1 MNHNY and CDR2 SVGAGI (reference sequence). Trimming removed 5 bases from V and 5 bases from J, with 7 bases in between. The CDR3 totals 11 residues. The CDR3 DNA reads TGTGCCAGCAGTCAGAGGAACGAGCAGTACTTC. It translates to CASSQRNEQYF.

This clonotype was counted only a few times. The gene calls are TRBV19 and TRBJ1-1, with a tentative D call TRBD1 (6 bases). The CDR3 consists of 14 residues. V shed 8 bases and J shed 0 bases, with 13 bases lying between them. CDR1 is LNHDA and CDR2 is SQIVND in the germline V gene (reference sequence). In DNA, the CDR3 is TGTGCCAGTTCCCGAGGGGGAGTGAACACTGAAGCTTTCTTT. Its protein product is CASSRGGVNTEAFF.

There are many counts of this clonotype. The rearrangement joins TRBV4-3 to TRBJ2-1, with TRBD2 identical over 9 bases. Trimming removed 0 bases from V and 9 bases from J; junction bases left unmatched: 6. The CDR3 covers 15 residues. From germline, CDR1 is LGHNA and CDR2 YSLEER. The CDR3 DNA reads as TGCGCCAGCAGCCAAGAAGGCGGGAGGGGCGGTGAGCAGTTCTTC. It is translated as CASSQEGGRGGEQFF.

The chain combines TRBV12-3 or TRBV12-4 with TRBJ1-6; possibly TRBD1 for D (5 bases). The CDR3 sequence is 14 residues long. V was cut by 6 bases and J by 7 bases, with 13 bases left in between. The CDR3 nucleotides are TGTGCCAGCAGGCAACAGGCAAGGAATTCACCCCTCCACTTT. Its translation: CASRQQARNSPLHF.

Ten or more counts support this clonotype. The chain joins TRBV4-3 to TRBJ2-7, with 10 nucleotides matching TRBD2. V was pared by 1 base and J by 9 bases, with 6 bases of the junction left unmatched. Per germline, CDR1 LGHNA and CDR2 YSLEER. The CDR3 is 14 amino acids. The CDR3 DNA sequence: TGCGCCAGCAGCCAAGCACTAGCGGGAAGCGCGCAGTACTTC. This codes for CASSQALAGSAQYF.

J is TRBJ2-7 and V is TRBV2; tentatively, D is TRBD1 (5 bases). The CDR3 spans 17 residues. From germline, CDR1 is SNHLY and CDR2 FYNNEI. With 0 bases removed from V and 1 base from J, the gap between germline ends came to 16 bases. CDR3 sequence: CASSEALLAGMSYEQYF. For the CDR3, the DNA is TGTGCCAGCAGTGAAGCGCTTCTCGCAGGGATGTCCTACGAGCAGTACTTC.

This clonotype has only a few counts. A read error is likely here: a far larger clone is one base away. The chain recombines TRBV6-2 or TRBV6-3 with TRBJ2-3; D is uncertain. V was clipped by 6 bases and J by 2 bases, with 6 bases between them. Germline V gene sequence: CDR1 MNHEY, CDR2 SVGEGT. The CDR3 covers 12 residues. The DNA of the CDR3 is TGTGCCAGCAGATCCCTCACAGATACGCAGTATTTT. Protein sequence: CASRSLTDTQYF.

This clonotype occurred many times. This chain links TRBV20-1 with TRBJ2-3; D is perhaps TRBD2 (5 bases). Germline values: CDR1 DFQATT, CDR2 SNEGSKA (reference sequence). Trimming removed 6 bases at V and 1 base at J, with 14 bases between. This CDR3 is 14 amino acids long. CDR3 nucleotide sequence: TGCAGTGCCCTCGACCTGGGAGGCACAGATACGCAGTATTTT. It specifies CSALDLGGTDTQYF.

As to this clonotype: A read error is possible here, since a much larger clone lies one base away. V gene TRBV10-3 combines with J gene TRBJ1-1; 7 nucleotides match TRBD1. The CDR3 extends over 16 amino acids. In germline, CDR1 is ENHRY, CDR2 SYGVKD. CDR3 sequence reads: CAISPRQGASNTGAFF. Here the CDR3 DNA reads TGTGCCATCAGTCCTCGACAGGGAGCAAGCAACACTGGAGCTTTCTTT.

This clonotype came up a few times. The chain recombines TRBV28 with TRBJ2-5; TRBD2 matches at 7 bases. The junction had 8 bases not matched to a gene; V was cut back by 5 bases and J by 2 bases. The CDR3 contains 15 residues. The germline V gene has CDR1 MDHEN and CDR2 SYDVKM. The CDR3 DNA follows: TGTGCCAGCAGTCGCCCCTCTAGCGGACAAGAGACCCAGTACTTC. Its protein is CASSRPSSGQETQYF.

The chain combines TRBV4-2 with TRBJ1-4; 8 bases are a match to TRBD1. There are 15 residues in the CDR3. Looked up from germline, CDR1 is LGHNA and CDR2 is YNFKEQ. The V and J ends lost 4 bases and 2 bases, in that order; junction bases with no gene match: 3. In DNA form, the CDR3 reads TGTGCCAGCAGCCCCTGGACAGGGACTAATGAAAAACTGTTTTTT. Translated: CASSPWTGTNEKLFF.

This clonotype was recorded a few times. The rearrangement joins TRBV4-3 to TRBJ2-7; 8 nucleotides line up with TRBD1. V lost 0 bases and J lost 0; bases outside the gene matches: 7. The CDR3 totals 17 residues. Germline CDR1 and CDR2: LGHNA and YSLEER. The CDR3 region is CASSQDRGQDYSYEQYF. CDR3 bases: TGCGCCAGCAGCCAAGACCGGGGACAGGACTACTCCTACGAGCAGTACTTC.

This clonotype was observed a handful of times. V is TRBV6-5 and J is TRBJ2-5; 8 nucleotides match TRBD2. The CDR3 loop spans 14 amino acids. CDR1 is MNHEY and CDR2 is SVGAGI in the germline V gene. Losses at the gene ends were 4 bases for V and 4 bases for J; bases not matched to a gene: 5. The CDR3 spells CASSSLAGSETQYF. The CDR3 DNA reads TGTGCCAGCAGTTCCTTAGCGGGATCAGAGACCCAGTACTTC.

A few counts support this clonotype. The DNA for the CDR3 is TGCAGTGCTAGACTTCAGGGGCCGGGAGGCTACACCTTC. Its translation: CSARLQGPGGYTF. V and J are TRBV20-1 and TRBJ1-2, with D tentatively TRBD1 (6 bases). The CDR3 loop spans 13 amino acids. Germline values: CDR1 DFQATT, CDR2 SNEGSKA (reference sequence). With 2 bases removed from V and 8 bases from J, the gap between germline ends came to 15 bases.

The V gene is TRBV29-1, the J gene TRBJ2-7; a possible D gene is TRBD1 (7 bases). The CDR3 has 16 amino acids. The V gene lost 8 bases and the J gene lost 5 bases, with 28 bases spanning the gap. The germline gives CDR1 SQVTM, CDR2 ANQGSEA. CDR3 nucleotides: TGCAGCTTGAGCGGGTGGAAAACGGGACAGAACCACGAGCAGTACTTC. Encoded protein: CSLSGWKTGQNHEQYF.